The 23 T cell receptor beta chains presented below share a single source sample, sequenced in a study of blood T cells in healthy people across ages. PCR was performed a second time for about 6 to 12 cycles using a sample-barcoded 5' primer and a J-beta primer mix. TCRdb processed the 5' RACE reads anew with MiXCR; each CDR3 protein has one entry. The sample carries roughly 2 million distinct CDR3 sequences, around 50% recorded once. The sequenced sample consisted of blood. These receptor sequences come from a woman between 35 and 50 years old in good health.

This clonotype showed up many times. The gene calls are TRBV4-1 and TRBJ1-6, with TRBD1 identical over 7 bases. CDR1 and CDR2 from the germline V gene are MGHRA and YSYEKL. The CDR3 is 17 residues long. J was trimmed by 6 bases and V by 4 bases; bases with no gene match: 12. As DNA, the CDR3 is TGCGCCAGCAGCCCAGACAGGGCCCGAGGAAGTAATTCACCCCTCCACTTT. The encoded protein is CASSPDRARGSNSPLHF.

The V gene is TRBV12-5, the J gene TRBJ1-2; no definite D call. The V end was cut by 5 bases, the J end by 4 bases, with 11 bases between. From germline, CDR1 is LGHNT and CDR2 FRNRAP. The CDR3 extends over 13 amino acids. Here the CDR3 DNA reads TGTGCTAGTGGTCCACCCGGCTCCTATGGCTACACCTTC. As protein: CASGPPGSYGYTF. The whole variable domain, remainder taken from reference TRBV12-5 and TRBJ1-2, is DARVTQTPRHKVTEMGQEVTMRCQPILGHNTVFWYRQTMMQGLELLAYFRNRAPLDDSGMPKDRFSAEMPDATLATLKIQPSEPRDSAVYFCASGPPGSYGYTFGSGTRLTVV.

The chain combines TRBV9 with TRBJ2-3, with 7 nucleotides matching TRBD2. The CDR3 has 17 residues. Germline lookup yields CDR1 SGDLS and CDR2 YYNGEE. V trimming: 0 bases; J trimming: 2 bases; junction bases outside the gene matches: 9. The CDR3 protein is CASSVGLALTFTDTQYF. In DNA, the CDR3 is TGTGCCAGCAGCGTAGGACTAGCACTCACCTTCACAGATACGCAGTATTTT. The entire variable domain, with the rest obtained from reference TRBV9 and TRBJ2-3, is as follows: DSGVTQTPKHLITATGQRVTLRCSPRSGDLSVYWYQQSLDQGLQFLIQYYNGEERAKGNILERFSAQQFPDLHSELNLSSLELGDSALYFCASSVGLALTFTDTQYFGPGTRLTVL.

The CDR3 protein is CASRDSLTDTQYF. CDR3 DNA: TGCGCCAGCAGGGACAGTCTCACAGATACGCAGTATTTT. The chain couples TRBV4-3 to TRBJ2-3; possible D gene TRBD1, 6 bases. Germline V gives CDR1 LGHNA, CDR2 YSLEER. The CDR3 covers 13 residues. V shed 6 bases and J shed 2 bases, with 9 bases lying between them.

This chain connects TRBV7-2 to TRBJ2-5, with a possible D match to TRBD2 (5 bases). The germline V gene encodes CDR1 SGHTA and CDR2 FQGNSA. V was clipped by 6 bases and J by 6 bases, with 20 bases between them. This CDR3 region has 15 residues. The CDR3 DNA reads as TGTGCCAGCAGTCTAACAATCGGCGCCGGGAAGACCCAGTACTTC. Amino acid sequence: CASSLTIGAGKTQYF.

CDR3 region: CASSLELPKNIQYF. Written as DNA, the CDR3 is TGTGCCAGCAGCTTAGAACTTCCCAAAAACATTCAGTACTTC. The chain uses TRBV11-2 and TRBJ2-4; no definite D call. The CDR3 covers 14 residues. Per germline, CDR1 SGHAT and CDR2 FQNNGV. Trimming removed 0 bases from V and 2 bases from J, with 5 bases in between.

The chain links TRBV7-2 to TRBJ2-7; 16 nucleotides agree with TRBD2. V shed 5 bases, J shed 0 bases, and the junction held 7 bases outside the gene matches. CDR3 length: 18 amino acids. From germline, CDR1 is SGHTA and CDR2 FQGNSA. The CDR3 bases are TGTGCCAGCAGCCGGGGACTAGCGGGGGGGAGAAGCTCCTACGAGCAGTACTTC. Amino acids: CASSRGLAGGRSSYEQYF. The entire variable domain, with the rest obtained from reference TRBV7-2 and TRBJ2-7, is as follows: GAGVSQSPSNKVTEKGKDVELRCDPISGHTALYWYRQSLGQGLEFLIYFQGNSAPDKSGLPSDRFSAERTGGSVSTLTIQRTQQEDSAVYLCASSRGLAGGRSSYEQYFGPGTRLTVT.

The chain couples TRBV27 to TRBJ2-1; 9 bases are a match to TRBD1. V dropped 2 bases and J dropped 6; count of bases not matched to a gene: 11. CDR1 is MNHEY, CDR2 SMNVEV, per germline (reference sequence). The CDR3 consists of 17 residues. The CDR3 DNA reads TGTGCCAGCAGTTTAACTTCGACAGGGGGAGGAGGCAATGAGCAGTTCTTC. Its protein product is CASSLTSTGGGGNEQFF.

This chain links TRBV4-2 with TRBJ2-7; D is possibly TRBD2 (6 bases). There are 19 residues in the CDR3. Germline V lookup: CDR1 LGHNA, CDR2 YNFKEQ. Trimming removed 0 bases at V and 3 bases at J, with 24 bases between. The CDR3 spells CASSQEGGGGYGGDYEQYF. CDR3 nucleotide sequence: TGTGCCAGCAGCCAAGAAGGAGGTGGGGGATACGGCGGGGACTACGAGCAGTACTTC.

As to this clonotype: An end of the junction does not agree with germline; a read error may underlie this. This chain connects TRBV12-3 or TRBV12-4 to TRBJ2-1; TRBD2 aligns across 8 bases. The CDR3 covers 14 residues. The CDR3 bases are TGTGCCAGCAGCCGGACTAGCTCCCACAATGAGCAGTTCTTC. It encodes CASSRTSSHNEQFF.

This clonotype was counted only a few times. The gene calls are TRBV18 and TRBJ2-7; D possibly corresponds to TRBD1 (7 bases). In germline, CDR1 is KGHSH, CDR2 LQKENI. V shed 2 bases and J shed 4 bases, with 12 bases lying between them. The CDR3 is 14 residues long. The CDR3 DNA sequence: TGTGCCAGCTCACCAGCCAGGGGGAGGTACGAGCAGTACTTC. Its translation: CASSPARGRYEQYF.

The chain uses TRBV24-1 and TRBJ2-1; 8 nucleotides align to TRBD1. V lost 2 bases and J lost 5; bases outside the gene matches: 10. There are 17 residues in the CDR3. Germline V gives CDR1 KGHDR, CDR2 SFDVKD. CDR3 bases: TGTGCCACCAGTGATTCCGGGACAGGACTTACGAACAATGAGCAGTTCTTC. Amino acid sequence: CATSDSGTGLTNNEQFF.

The V gene is TRBV15, the J gene TRBJ1-2; D is uncertain. CDR1 and CDR2 from the germline V gene are LNHNV and YYDKDF (reference sequence). Trimming took off 4 bases at V and 9 bases at J, with 15 bases between the two ends. The CDR3 has 13 amino acids. The chain's CDR3 is CATSIVSSWRYTF. The CDR3 nucleotides read TGTGCCACCAGCATAGTGTCTTCCTGGCGCTACACCTTC.

This chain uses TRBV27 with TRBJ2-7, with D hard to call. CDR3 length equals 14 residues. Germline loops: CDR1 MNHEY, CDR2 SMNVEV (reference sequence). V lost 5 bases and J lost 0, with 11 bases in between. DNA for the CDR3: TGTGCCAGCAGTCACGACGGAAGCTCCTACGAGCAGTACTTC. This translates into CASSHDGSSYEQYF.

The J gene is TRBJ2-7, the V gene TRBV7-9, with TRBD1 matching over 8 bases. The CDR3 extends over 15 amino acids. Germline values: CDR1 SEHNR, CDR2 FQNEAQ (reference sequence). The junction had 10 bases not matched to a gene; V was cut back by 5 bases and J by 4 bases. Written as DNA, the CDR3 is TGTGCCAGCAGCCCACCGACAGGGGCAAAATACGAGCAGTACTTC. Protein sequence: CASSPPTGAKYEQYF.

This rearrangement joins TRBV6-2 or TRBV6-3 to TRBJ2-3; 9 bases agree with TRBD1. CDR3 size: 15 residues. Germline V gives CDR1 MNHEY, CDR2 SVGEGT. The junction had 6 bases not matched to a gene; V was cut back by 2 bases and J by 6 bases. CDR3 in amino acids: CASSYPWTGEDTQYF. The CDR3 DNA follows: TGTGCCAGCAGTTACCCGTGGACAGGGGAGGATACGCAGTATTTT.

The genes are TRBV6-2 or TRBV6-3 and TRBJ2-7, with 8 bases lining up with TRBD2. This CDR3 has 15 residues. Trimming removed 7 bases from V and 7 bases from J; junction bases left unmatched: 15. Germline CDR1 MNHEY, CDR2 SVGEGT. CDR3 coding DNA: TGTGCCAGCACTACTAGCGGCACTTCCTACAATGAGCAGTACTTC. Residues: CASTTSGTSYNEQYF.

V gene TRBV29-1 combines with J gene TRBJ1-1, with a weak D call TRBD1 (5 bases). V gave up 1 base and J gave up 4 bases, with 13 bases separating them. The germline CDR1 and CDR2 sequences are SQVTM and ANQGSEA. This CDR3 has 14 residues. This chain's CDR3 is CSVEVGTAGTEAFF. DNA for the CDR3: TGCAGCGTTGAAGTAGGGACGGCGGGCACTGAAGCTTTCTTT.

This clonotype was counted once. The chain uses TRBV20-1 and TRBJ2-3; D remains ambiguous. The CDR3 spans 14 residues. CDR1 is DFQATT and CDR2 is SNEGSKA in the germline V gene (reference sequence). Trimming shortened V by 1 base and J by 0 bases, and 8 bases separated the two germline ends. The CDR3 loop is CSARVTLSTDTQYF. The CDR3 nucleotides are TGCAGTGCTAGAGTGACGCTTAGCACAGATACGCAGTATTTT.

This clonotype was detected only a few times. The chain links TRBV7-2 to TRBJ2-5, with 8 positions matching TRBD2. There are 15 residues in the CDR3. The ends lost 0 bases at V and 5 bases at J; junction bases unmatched: 5. Germline loops: CDR1 SGHTA, CDR2 FQGNSA. The CDR3 region has the DNA TGTGCCAGCAGCTTAGCCTTTAGCGGGATGGAGACCCAGTACTTC. This codes for CASSLAFSGMETQYF.

There are a few counts of this clonotype. The chain employs TRBV20-1 and TRBJ2-3; D perhaps matches TRBD2 (6 bases). CDR1 and CDR2 (germline): DFQATT, SNEGSKA (reference sequence). The CDR3 totals 12 residues. V lost 5 bases and J 5 bases, leaving 11 bases between the germline ends. The CDR3 sequence is CSAGEVGDTQYF. CDR3 DNA: TGCAGTGCTGGGGAGGTCGGAGATACGCAGTATTTT.

This clonotype has only a few counts. This chain links TRBV5-1 with TRBJ1-2, with TRBD1 identical over 9 bases. With 3 bases clipped from V and 2 bases from J, the junction kept 5 bases outside the gene matches. Germline CDR1 reads SGHRS; CDR2 reads YFSETQ. The CDR3 extends over 15 amino acids. The CDR3 spells CASSSTGGLNYGYTF. DNA of the CDR3: TGCGCCAGCAGCTCCACAGGGGGCTTAAACTATGGCTACACCTTC.

This clonotype has only a few counts. This chain connects TRBV4-1 to TRBJ2-7; no reliable D call. Trimming shortened V by 4 bases and J by 7 bases, and 11 bases separated the two germline ends. The germline V gene has CDR1 MGHRA and CDR2 YSYEKL. The CDR3 loop spans 12 amino acids. The CDR3 bases are TGCGCCAGCAGCCCCCCTTTGGGGGAGCAGTACTTC. It encodes CASSPPLGEQYF.